A selection of T cell receptor beta chains follows, all from one sample in a study of T cell responses to AZD1222 COVID-19 vaccine. Profiled with immunoSEQ multiplex PCR; TCRdb holds only in-frame clones, not every one. The repertoire holds about 150,000 clones, 80% to 90% seen once, with about 4.7% in the top ten. The sample here was peripheral blood, taken on day 0 of AZD1222 vaccination. Receptor source: an adult in good health. CDR3s include the opening cysteine and the closing phenylalanine or tryptophan. A D gene is named only where the DNA matches it firmly. Part of the rows lack a size; the others show once, few, many or a class for expanded clones.

>-|-|TRBJ1-2|TRBV2
CASSDRYGYTF
TGTGCCAGCAGTGATCGGTATGGCTACACCTTC
>TRBD1|-|TRBJ2-4|TRBV15
CATSRDGDRINIQYF
TGTGCCACCAGCAGAGATGGGGACAGGATTAACATTCAGTACTTC
>-|-|TRBJ2-2|TRBV10-1
CASSDSSQAGELFF
TGCGCCAGCAGTGATTCGAGCCAAGCCGGGGAGCTGTTTTTT
>-|-|TRBJ1-3|TRBV10-3
CAIWSGFGIGNTIYF
TGTGCCATCTGGTCTGGATTCGGTATTGGAAACACCATATATTTT
>-|-|TRBJ1-1|TRBV4-1
CASSQDRRRSVAFF
TGCGCCAGCAGCCAAGATCGTAGGAGATCGGTAGCTTTCTTT
>-|-|TRBJ2-3|TRBV4-2
CASSQGSSGTDTQYF
TGTGCCAGCAGCCAAGGATCGAGCGGCACAGATACGCAGTATTTT
>TRBD1|once|TRBJ1-2|TRBV19
CASSTRDRDPLGYTF
TGTGCCAGTAGTACCCGGGACAGGGACCCCCTTGGCTACACCTTC
>-|-|TRBJ2-7|TRBV6-2/TRBV6-3
CASSYRVRSYEQYF
TGTGCCAGCAGTTACAGGGTACGCTCCTACGAGCAGTACTTC
>-|-|TRBJ1-2|TRBV19
CASSLTGGYTF
TGTGCCAGTAGTCTCACTGGTGGCTACACCTTC
>-|-|TRBJ1-1|TRBV7-9
CASSLLSETEAFF
TGTGCCAGCAGCTTACTTTCAGAGACTGAAGCTTTCTTT
>TRBD2|few|TRBJ2-2|TRBV7-3
CASSLLPLSTGGIGELFF
TGTGCCAGCAGCTTACTTCCCCTGTCGACGGGAGGTATCGGGGAGCTGTTTTTT
>TRBD2|-|TRBJ2-1|TRBV19
CASSVGLAGNRAYNEQFF
TGTGCCAGTAGTGTGGGACTAGCGGGTAACAGGGCCTACAATGAGCAGTTCTTC
>-|-|TRBJ1-2|TRBV20-1
CSGTGNYGYTF
TGCAGTGGCACGGGGAACTATGGCTACACCTTC
>-|-|TRBJ1-1|TRBV7-8
CASSLLGRGTEAFF
TGTGCCAGCAGCTTATTAGGCAGGGGCACTGAAGCTTTCTTT
>-|-|TRBJ2-7|TRBV6-2/TRBV6-3
CASSPLNGPREQYF
TGTGCCAGCAGTCCCCTGAACGGTCCCCGCGAGCAGTACTTC
>TRBD1|-|TRBJ1-2|TRBV5-4
CASSSGTGSFNYGYTF
TGTGCCAGCAGTTCCGGGACAGGGTCTTTTAACTATGGCTACACCTTC
>-|-|TRBJ1-4|TRBV10-3
CAISETGTSNEKLFF
TGTGCCATCAGTGAGACGGGGACCAGTAATGAAAAACTGTTTTTT
>-|-|TRBJ1-2|TRBV6-5
CASNPSAGTHGYTF
TGTGCCAGCAATCCATCGGCAGGGACCCATGGCTACACCTTC
>-|few|TRBJ1-6|TRBV28
CAISVGGVTYNSPLHF
TGTGCGATCAGCGTAGGAGGGGTCACCTATAATTCACCCCTCCACTTT
>-|few|TRBJ2-7|TRBV10-3
CAIRVGITSYEQYF
TGTGCCATCAGAGTCGGGATTACCTCCTACGAGCAGTACTTC
>-|few|TRBJ1-6|TRBV7-2
CASSLSPRGNSPLHF
TGTGCCAGCAGCTTATCCCCGAGAGGAAATTCACCCCTCCACTTT
>TRBD2|-|TRBJ2-7|TRBV10-3
CAISESLPGLTPGDEQYF
TGTGCCATCAGTGAGTCATTACCGGGACTAACCCCGGGGGACGAGCAGTACTTC
>-|-|TRBJ1-1|TRBV30
CAWRNRAYTEAFF
TGTGCCTGGAGGAACAGGGCCTACACTGAAGCTTTCTTT
>-|-|TRBJ1-5|TRBV7-2
CASSLNVGERHF
TGTGCCAGCAGCTTAAATGTCGGGGAAAGGCATTTT
>-|-|TRBJ1-4|TRBV7-9
CASSYQTGDRLFF
TGTGCCAGCAGCTACCAAACAGGAGATCGACTGTTTTTT
>TRBD1|-|TRBJ2-7|TRBV7-8
CASSLRDRVNYEQYF
TGTGCCAGCAGCTTAAGGGACAGGGTTAACTACGAGCAGTACTTC
>-|once|TRBJ2-7|TRBV11-3
CASSLGGANEQYF
TGTGCCAGCAGCTTAGGGGGGGCTAACGAGCAGTACTTC
>-|-|TRBJ2-7|TRBV7-2
CASSVSYEQYF
TGTGCCAGCAGCGTCTCCTACGAGCAGTACTTC
>TRBD2|-|TRBJ2-7|TRBV2
CASRQGLAGGKPYEQYF
TGTGCCAGCCGTCAGGGACTAGCGGGAGGAAAACCCTACGAGCAGTACTTC
>-|-|TRBJ1-4|TRBV18
CASSWAEVNEKLFF
TGTGCCAGCTCATGGGCGGAAGTTAATGAAAAACTGTTTTTT
>TRBD2|-|TRBJ2-1|TRBV7-9
CASRSSGGEANEQFF
TGTGCCAGCAGATCCTCGGGGGGTGAGGCCAATGAGCAGTTCTTC
>TRBD1|-|TRBJ2-7|TRBV7-2
CASSALGQGGEQYF
TGTGCCAGCAGCGCCTTGGGACAGGGGGGCGAGCAGTACTTC
>-|once|TRBJ2-7|TRBV25-1
CASSESLRHFGQYF
TGTGCCAGCAGTGAAAGCCTTAGGCACTTCGGGCAGTACTTC
>-|-|TRBJ1-1|TRBV5-4
CASTKDRTNTEAFF
TGTGCCAGCACCAAGGACAGAACTAACACTGAAGCTTTCTTT
>TRBD1|-|TRBJ2-7|TRBV6-5
CASSFTDRGWNEQYF
TGTGCCAGCAGTTTCACGGACAGGGGGTGGAACGAGCAGTACTTC
>-|-|TRBJ1-1|TRBV28
CASGLQGGRAEAFF
TGTGCCAGCGGTTTACAGGGAGGTAGGGCTGAAGCTTTCTTT
>TRBD2|-|TRBJ2-1|TRBV28
CASSRTSVRSYNEQFF
TGTGCCAGCAGTAGGACTAGCGTCAGATCCTACAATGAGCAGTTCTTC
>TRBD1|-|TRBJ1-6|TRBV7-9
CASRGTGGWNSPLHF
TGTGCCAGCAGGGGGACAGGGGGCTGGAATTCACCCCTCCACTTT
>TRBD1|-|TRBJ2-1|TRBV27
CASRGTAYNEQFF
TGTGCCAGCAGGGGGACAGCCTACAATGAGCAGTTCTTC
>-|-|TRBJ2-3|TRBV5-1
CASSLASGMDTQYF
TGCGCCAGCAGCTTGGCCTCGGGGATGGATACGCAGTATTTT
>TRBD1|-|TRBJ1-2|TRBV19
CASSSSGTVANYGYTF
TGTGCCAGTAGTAGCTCCGGGACAGTAGCTAACTATGGCTACACCTTC
>TRBD1|-|TRBJ1-5|TRBV28
CASRGSQGGNQPQHF
TGTGCCAGCAGAGGGTCACAGGGGGGCAATCAGCCCCAGCATTTT
>TRBD1|-|TRBJ1-2|TRBV5-5
CASRLTVTGGYGYTF
TGTGCCAGCAGACTTACAGTCACAGGGGGTTATGGCTACACCTTC
>-|-|TRBJ2-7|TRBV2
CASRIGHLREQYF
TGTGCCAGCAGGATCGGACACCTCCGCGAGCAGTACTTC
>-|-|TRBJ1-3|TRBV9
CASSVEGSGNTIYF
TGTGCCAGCAGCGTAGAGGGTTCTGGAAACACCATATATTTT
>TRBD1|-|TRBJ2-7|TRBV5-6
CASSTATGQSYEQYF
TGTGCCAGCAGCACCGCGACAGGGCAATCCTACGAGCAGTACTTC
>-|-|TRBJ1-2|TRBV7-8
CASSLVAGLNYGYTF
TGTGCCAGCAGCTTAGTTGCAGGGTTAAACTATGGCTACACCTTC
>-|-|TRBJ2-2|TRBV2
CASRVFPNTGELFF
TGTGCCAGCAGGGTTTTCCCGAACACCGGGGAGCTGTTTTTT